These T cell receptor beta chains were read from a single sample in a study of Graves' ophthalmopathy and Graves' hyperthyroidism. From the multiplex PCR reads, TCRdb called clonotypes with MiXCR, one entry per CDR3 protein. The profile covers 150,000 to 200,000 distinct CDR3 sequences, with 39% appearing a single time and nearly 9% taken by the ten largest. Sequencing was done on a sample of peripheral blood. The receptors here all came from a man in his thirties or forties with Graves' ophthalmopathy. Both conserved end residues are part of each CDR3. The order of the fields is clone size, J gene, D gene, V gene, CDR3 DNA, CDR3 protein. D genes are given only for firm matches. The size field is filled for only some rows; it gives once, few, many or a size class.

abundance: many
j_gene: TRBJ1-1
d_gene: .
v_gene: TRBV7-2
CDR3nt: TGTGCCAGCAGCTTAGGCCCGGGAGATACTGAAGCTTTCTTT
CDR3aa: CASSLGPGDTEAFF

abundance: .
j_gene: TRBJ1-1
d_gene: .
v_gene: TRBV6-5
CDR3nt: TGTGCCAGCAGTTATATTGCAGGGGACACTGAAGCTTTCTTT
CDR3aa: CASSYIAGDTEAFF

abundance: many
j_gene: TRBJ2-7
d_gene: TRBD2
v_gene: TRBV30
CDR3nt: TGTGCCTGGAGTGTGGCTAGCGGCTCCTACGAGCAGTACTTC
CDR3aa: CAWSVASGSYEQYF

abundance: .
j_gene: TRBJ2-7
d_gene: TRBD2
v_gene: TRBV6-1
CDR3nt: TGTGCCAGCAGTGAAGTCGTAGCGGGAGGCCGAAGCGAGCAGTACTTC
CDR3aa: CASSEVVAGGRSEQYF

abundance: many
j_gene: TRBJ1-5
d_gene: .
v_gene: TRBV2
CDR3nt: TGTGCCAGCAGTGAACTCAGGGGTGGTCAGCCCCAGCATTTT
CDR3aa: CASSELRGGQPQHF

abundance: .
j_gene: TRBJ2-2
d_gene: .
v_gene: TRBV5-6
CDR3nt: TGTGCCAGCAGTGATCAGGGGCCTCTCCCCGGGGAGCTGTTTTTT
CDR3aa: CASSDQGPLPGELFF

abundance: many
j_gene: TRBJ1-1
d_gene: .
v_gene: TRBV6-6
CDR3nt: TGTGCCAGCAGTCCCCCAATCCGTTCTGAAGCTTTCTTT
CDR3aa: CASSPPIRSEAFF

abundance: once
j_gene: TRBJ2-7
d_gene: TRBD2
v_gene: TRBV6-2/TRBV6-3
CDR3nt: TGTGCCAGCAGTTACCATCGGGACTACCTCTCCTACGAGCAGTACTTC
CDR3aa: CASSYHRDYLSYEQYF

abundance: many
j_gene: TRBJ1-2
d_gene: .
v_gene: TRBV12-5
CDR3nt: TGTGCTAGTGGTTTGTATGCATCTAACTATGGCTACACCTTC
CDR3aa: CASGLYASNYGYTF

abundance: many
j_gene: TRBJ2-7
d_gene: .
v_gene: TRBV9
CDR3nt: TGTGCCAGCAGCGTTTTTTACGAGCAGTACTTC
CDR3aa: CASSVFYEQYF

abundance: .
j_gene: TRBJ2-7
d_gene: TRBD1
v_gene: TRBV28
CDR3nt: TGTGCCAGCAGCTTAGTGGGGACAGGGAGGGACGAGCAGTACTTC
CDR3aa: CASSLVGTGRDEQYF

abundance: many
j_gene: TRBJ2-5
d_gene: .
v_gene: TRBV11-3
CDR3nt: TGTGCCAGCAGCTTCCCCGGGGTCTCCGAAGGGGAGACCCAGTACTTC
CDR3aa: CASSFPGVSEGETQYF

abundance: many
j_gene: TRBJ2-2
d_gene: TRBD2
v_gene: TRBV6-4
CDR3nt: TGTGCCAGCAGTCGGGGACTAGCGGGAGGGAACACCGGGGAGCTGTTTTTT
CDR3aa: CASSRGLAGGNTGELFF

abundance: many
j_gene: TRBJ2-7
d_gene: .
v_gene: TRBV6-5
CDR3nt: TGTGCCAGCAGTTACTCGGGTGGTCAGGGGAGGGACGAGCAGTACTTC
CDR3aa: CASSYSGGQGRDEQYF

abundance: many
j_gene: TRBJ2-5
d_gene: TRBD1
v_gene: TRBV12-3/TRBV12-4
CDR3nt: TGTGCCAGCAGGGGACAGGGTACACGCCAAGAGACCCAGTACTTC
CDR3aa: CASRGQGTRQETQYF

abundance: .
j_gene: TRBJ2-2
d_gene: .
v_gene: TRBV7-8
CDR3nt: TGTGCCAGCAGCTTAGAGCTTACCGGGGAGCTGTTTTTT
CDR3aa: CASSLELTGELFF

abundance: many
j_gene: TRBJ1-5
d_gene: .
v_gene: TRBV27
CDR3nt: TGTGCCAGCAGGCCCACGGGAGGGCGCGGCCAGCCCCAGCATTTT
CDR3aa: CASRPTGGRGQPQHF

abundance: many
j_gene: TRBJ2-5
d_gene: .
v_gene: TRBV18
CDR3nt: TGTGCCAGCTCACCACTCAGGGCCCAAGAGACCCAGTACTTC
CDR3aa: CASSPLRAQETQYF

abundance: .
j_gene: TRBJ1-1
d_gene: .
v_gene: TRBV11-2
CDR3nt: TGTGCCAGCAGCTTAGGTGAGGGGAACACTGAAGCTTTCTTT
CDR3aa: CASSLGEGNTEAFF

abundance: .
j_gene: TRBJ1-1
d_gene: .
v_gene: TRBV12-3/TRBV12-4
CDR3nt: TGTGCCAGCACCCTCGGGGGTTTTGAAGCTTTCTTT
CDR3aa: CASTLGGFEAFF

abundance: .
j_gene: TRBJ2-7
d_gene: TRBD1
v_gene: TRBV28
CDR3nt: TGTGCCAGCAGGGCTACCGGGACAGGATCCTACGAGCAGTACTTC
CDR3aa: CASRATGTGSYEQYF

abundance: many
j_gene: TRBJ2-7
d_gene: .
v_gene: TRBV9
CDR3nt: TGTGCCAGCAGCGTGGGGGGCAACCCCACCTACGAGCAGTACTTC
CDR3aa: CASSVGGNPTYEQYF

abundance: .
j_gene: TRBJ1-5
d_gene: .
v_gene: TRBV16
CDR3nt: TGTGCCAGCAGTCCCGAGGCTGATCAGCCCCAGCATTTT
CDR3aa: CASSPEADQPQHF

abundance: .
j_gene: TRBJ1-1
d_gene: .
v_gene: TRBV7-9
CDR3nt: TGTGCCAGCAGCATATCCAATGTAGTGAACACTGAAGCTTTCTTT
CDR3aa: CASSISNVVNTEAFF

abundance: .
j_gene: TRBJ1-5
d_gene: .
v_gene: TRBV10-3
CDR3nt: TGTGCCATCAGGGACAGTGTTAATCAGCCCCAGCATTTT
CDR3aa: CAIRDSVNQPQHF

abundance: many
j_gene: TRBJ2-4
d_gene: TRBD2
v_gene: TRBV6-5
CDR3nt: TGTGCCAGCAGTTACGGCGGGAGTAAAAACATTCAGTACTTC
CDR3aa: CASSYGGSKNIQYF

abundance: .
j_gene: TRBJ2-7
d_gene: .
v_gene: TRBV15
CDR3nt: TGTGCCACCAGCGGGGGACAAATCTACGAGCAGTACTTC
CDR3aa: CATSGGQIYEQYF

abundance: .
j_gene: TRBJ1-2
d_gene: TRBD1
v_gene: TRBV4-1
CDR3nt: TGCGCCAGCAGCCCCTCGACAGGGGGCGTCGACGGCTACACCTTC
CDR3aa: CASSPSTGGVDGYTF

abundance: .
j_gene: TRBJ1-3
d_gene: .
v_gene: TRBV24-1
CDR3nt: TGTGCCACCAGTGATTTTCTCATAAGCTCTGGAAACACCATATATTTT
CDR3aa: CATSDFLISSGNTIYF

abundance: many
j_gene: TRBJ2-7
d_gene: .
v_gene: TRBV6-5
CDR3nt: TGTGCCAGCAGTTACTCGAGAGGGGACGAGCAGTACTTC
CDR3aa: CASSYSRGDEQYF

abundance: .
j_gene: TRBJ2-7
d_gene: .
v_gene: TRBV6-2/TRBV6-3
CDR3nt: TGTGCCAGCAGGAGGACCGCAGCCTACGAGCAGTACTTC
CDR3aa: CASRRTAAYEQYF

abundance: many
j_gene: TRBJ1-5
d_gene: TRBD1
v_gene: TRBV6-2/TRBV6-3
CDR3nt: TGTGCCAGCAGGGGGGGGACAGGACACAATCAGCCCCAGCATTTT
CDR3aa: CASRGGTGHNQPQHF

abundance: many
j_gene: TRBJ2-5
d_gene: TRBD1
v_gene: TRBV20-1
CDR3nt: TGCAGTGCTAGAGTGGGGGACAGCAAAGGGACCCAGTACTTC
CDR3aa: CSARVGDSKGTQYF

abundance: .
j_gene: TRBJ1-1
d_gene: TRBD1
v_gene: TRBV12-5
CDR3nt: TGTGCTAGTGGTTTTGGACAGGGCCTGGGGTCTGAAGCTTTCTTT
CDR3aa: CASGFGQGLGSEAFF

abundance: many
j_gene: TRBJ2-7
d_gene: .
v_gene: TRBV5-1
CDR3nt: TGCGCCAGCAGCCCTTCGGTGGGACCTACCTACGAGCAGTACTTC
CDR3aa: CASSPSVGPTYEQYF

abundance: many
j_gene: TRBJ1-2
d_gene: .
v_gene: TRBV29-1
CDR3nt: TGCAGCGTTATTCAGTGGGAGGAAGGGAGTGGCTACACCTTC
CDR3aa: CSVIQWEEGSGYTF

abundance: many
j_gene: TRBJ1-1
d_gene: .
v_gene: TRBV6-2/TRBV6-3
CDR3nt: TGTGCCAGCAGCAGTGGACAGCCTGAAGCTTTCTTT
CDR3aa: CASSSGQPEAFF

abundance: once
j_gene: TRBJ2-7
d_gene: TRBD1
v_gene: TRBV12-5
CDR3nt: TGTGCTAGTGGTTTGAGAGTCTCGGACAGGGACTCCTACGAGCAGTACTTC
CDR3aa: CASGLRVSDRDSYEQYF

abundance: .
j_gene: TRBJ2-7
d_gene: .
v_gene: TRBV28
CDR3nt: TGTGCCAGCAGACCGCCCGGGACTCTCTCCTACGAGCAGTACTTC
CDR3aa: CASRPPGTLSYEQYF

abundance: .
j_gene: TRBJ1-2
d_gene: .
v_gene: TRBV7-8
CDR3nt: TGTGCCAGCAGCTTCGGGCAGGAGAACTATGGCTACACCTTC
CDR3aa: CASSFGQENYGYTF

abundance: .
j_gene: TRBJ2-5
d_gene: .
v_gene: TRBV20-1
CDR3nt: TGCAGTGCTACCCAAGAGACCCAGCACTTC
CDR3aa: CSATQETQHF

abundance: .
j_gene: TRBJ1-2
d_gene: TRBD1
v_gene: TRBV6-1
CDR3nt: TGTGCCAGCAGGACAGGGGTGTATTATGGCTACACCTTC
CDR3aa: CASRTGVYYGYTF

abundance: once
j_gene: TRBJ2-7
d_gene: .
v_gene: TRBV20-1
CDR3nt: TGCAGTGCTAGCCAGGGCGCCTCCTACGAGCAGTACTTC
CDR3aa: CSASQGASYEQYF

abundance: many
j_gene: TRBJ2-2
d_gene: .
v_gene: TRBV7-6
CDR3nt: TGTGCCAGCACCTTTCGGCAGGGGAACACCGGGGAGCTGTTTTTT
CDR3aa: CASTFRQGNTGELFF

abundance: many
j_gene: TRBJ1-3
d_gene: .
v_gene: TRBV5-5
CDR3nt: TGTGCCAGCGGCCGCTCGGGGCAACCCCCTGGAAACACCATATATTTT
CDR3aa: CASGRSGQPPGNTIYF

abundance: many
j_gene: TRBJ1-1
d_gene: .
v_gene: TRBV7-9
CDR3nt: TGTGCCAGCAGCTTCGCTTACCAAGAGCAGGGTATAACTGAAGCTTTCTTT
CDR3aa: CASSFAYQEQGITEAFF

abundance: .
j_gene: TRBJ1-3
d_gene: TRBD1
v_gene: TRBV5-1
CDR3nt: TGCGCCAGCAGCTTAGAGGGGACAGTTGGAAACACCATATATTTT
CDR3aa: CASSLEGTVGNTIYF

abundance: few
j_gene: TRBJ2-7
d_gene: TRBD2
v_gene: TRBV6-2/TRBV6-3
CDR3nt: TGTGCCAGCAGTTACCTAATAGCGGGAGGGATCGACGAGCAGTACTTC
CDR3aa: CASSYLIAGGIDEQYF

abundance: many
j_gene: TRBJ1-5
d_gene: .
v_gene: TRBV24-1
CDR3nt: TGTGCCACCGGTGACACATATAGCAATCAGCCCCAGCATTTT
CDR3aa: CATGDTYSNQPQHF

abundance: many
j_gene: TRBJ2-7
d_gene: .
v_gene: TRBV6-5
CDR3nt: TGTGCCAGCAGTTACCGCGGGACCTACGAGCAGTACTTC
CDR3aa: CASSYRGTYEQYF

abundance: .
j_gene: TRBJ1-3
d_gene: .
v_gene: TRBV12-3/TRBV12-4
CDR3nt: TGTGCCAGCAGCGAACGGACGGTCTCTGGAAACACCATATATTTT
CDR3aa: CASSERTVSGNTIYF

abundance: many
j_gene: TRBJ2-7
d_gene: TRBD1
v_gene: TRBV12-3/TRBV12-4
CDR3nt: TGTGCCAGCAGCCCAGGCAGGGGGTCCTACGAGCAGTACTTC
CDR3aa: CASSPGRGSYEQYF

abundance: many
j_gene: TRBJ1-2
d_gene: TRBD1
v_gene: TRBV24-1
CDR3nt: TGTGCCACCAGTGACAGCCGCCCGGGACAGGGACTTAACTATGGCTACACCTTC
CDR3aa: CATSDSRPGQGLNYGYTF

abundance: many
j_gene: TRBJ2-7
d_gene: TRBD2
v_gene: TRBV11-2
CDR3nt: TGTGCCAGCAGCTTAGAACTAGCGGGTACCTCCTACGAGCAGTACTTC
CDR3aa: CASSLELAGTSYEQYF

abundance: .
j_gene: TRBJ2-7
d_gene: TRBD1
v_gene: TRBV24-1
CDR3nt: TGTGCCACGCTACAGGGGGCGTGCGAGCAGTACTTC
CDR3aa: CATLQGACEQYF

abundance: .
j_gene: TRBJ2-7
d_gene: TRBD2
v_gene: TRBV20-1
CDR3nt: TGCAGTGCTAGAGATATGGTAGCGGGAGGGGAGCAGTACTTC
CDR3aa: CSARDMVAGGEQYF

abundance: .
j_gene: TRBJ1-1
d_gene: TRBD1
v_gene: TRBV11-2
CDR3nt: TGTGCCAGCAGCTTACTACAGGGGTTGATGAACACTGAAGCTTTCTTT
CDR3aa: CASSLLQGLMNTEAFF